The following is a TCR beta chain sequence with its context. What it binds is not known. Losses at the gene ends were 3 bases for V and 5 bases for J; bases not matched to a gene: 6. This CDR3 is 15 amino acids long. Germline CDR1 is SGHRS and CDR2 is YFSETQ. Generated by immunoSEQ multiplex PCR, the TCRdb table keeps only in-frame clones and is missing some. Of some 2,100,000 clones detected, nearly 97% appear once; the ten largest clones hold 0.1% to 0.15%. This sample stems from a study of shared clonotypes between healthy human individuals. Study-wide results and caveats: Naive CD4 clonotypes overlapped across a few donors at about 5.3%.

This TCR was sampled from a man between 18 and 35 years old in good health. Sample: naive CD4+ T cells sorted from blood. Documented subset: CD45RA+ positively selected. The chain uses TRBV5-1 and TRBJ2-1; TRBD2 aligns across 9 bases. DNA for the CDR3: TGCGCCAGCAGCTCCCGACTAGCGGCAAACAATGAGCAGTTCTTC. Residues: CASSSRLAANNEQFF. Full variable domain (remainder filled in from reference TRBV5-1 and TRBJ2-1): KAGVTQTPRYLIKTRGQQVTLSCSPISGHRSVSWYQQTPGQGLQFLFEYFSETQRNKGNFPGRFSGRQFSNSRSEMNVSTLELGDSALYLCASSSRLAANNEQFFGPGTRLTVL.